This TCR beta chain was documented in a study of OX40 agonist ivuxolimab in advanced cancers. Study summary: While on treatment, patients had intravenous ivuxolimab at 0.01 to 10 mg/kg every 2 weeks.

The table lists this clone with a few counts. The V gene lost 0 bases and the J gene lost 8 bases, with 10 bases spanning the gap. There are 13 residues in the CDR3. Germline CDR1 is MNHNS and CDR2 is SASEGT. Sequencing used immunoSEQ multiplex PCR; TCRdb keeps in-frame clones, though not all of them. The repertoire includes approximately 66,000 clones, 85% of them detected once, and roughly 0.8% sits in the top ten. The origin of this receptor is an adult with an advanced solid tumor such as melanoma, head and neck, liver or kidney cancer. The sample was CD4+ or CD8+ T cells sorted from blood, taken in a trial of the OX40 agonist ivuxolimab. V is TRBV6-1 and J is TRBJ1-2; D unresolved. CDR3 amino acids: CASSEARRGGYTF. The CDR3 nucleotides read TGTGCCAGCAGTGAAGCACGCCGTGGGGGCTACACCTTC.